This T cell receptor beta chain was obtained from a study of Ad26.COV2.S vaccination and SARS-CoV-2 variants. Documented treatment: some 19 received Ad26.COV2.S at low or high dose, single or two shots; roughly 5 received placebo; per-sample allocation not given. Sampling was done on day 63 after the first vaccine or placebo injection. In regard to this clone: Its specificity is unknown.

Profiling relied on immunoSEQ multiplex PCR, and the TCRdb table lists in-frame clones only, not all of them. The sample has hundreds of thousands of clones, around nine tenths seen once; the top ten hold roughly 3.1%. The CDR3 has 15 amino acids. The V gene's germline CDR1 is SGHKS and CDR2 YYEKEE (reference sequence). Unmatched junction bases numbered 3, after V lost 4 bases and J lost 1 base. Findings and limits, study-wide: People who got the vaccine or the placebo had similar non-spike TCR breadth.

The chain uses TRBV5-5 and TRBJ2-7, with TRBD2 matching over 12 bases. This TCR derives from a person between 18 and 59 years old who received the Ad26.COV2.S COVID-19 vaccine or a placebo. The starting material was peripheral blood, obtained in a trial of Ad26.COV2.S vaccine versus placebo. The CDR3 DNA reads TGTGCCAGCAGCCATGGACTAGCGGGGTCCTACGAGCAGTACTTC. Translating it yields CASSHGLAGSYEQYF.